This T cell receptor (beta chain) was sequenced during a study of T cells expressing NK-cell markers. Points from the study as a whole: Four of the donors also had these clonotypes leading their CD3+CD56-NKG2C+ fraction.

TCRdb reprocessed the 5' RACE reads; each CDR3 protein has one entry and no DNA is given. This repertoire includes about 260,000 distinct CDR3 sequences. As regards this clonotype: Its antigen is as yet unknown.

The sequence was obtained from a woman between 18 and 75 years old in good health. The specimen was blood T cells: a sorted CD56 or NKG2C T cell subset, CD4+ or CD8+ T cells, or bulk PBMC T cells (not recorded which).

CDR3 loop: CSAEGTSGGNSYNEQFF. The gene calls are TRBV20-1 and TRBJ2-1; TCRdb outputs TRBD2, but without DNA this stays unchecked. The CDR3 is made up of 17 amino acids. Germline values: CDR1 DFQATT, CDR2 SNEGSKA (reference sequence).